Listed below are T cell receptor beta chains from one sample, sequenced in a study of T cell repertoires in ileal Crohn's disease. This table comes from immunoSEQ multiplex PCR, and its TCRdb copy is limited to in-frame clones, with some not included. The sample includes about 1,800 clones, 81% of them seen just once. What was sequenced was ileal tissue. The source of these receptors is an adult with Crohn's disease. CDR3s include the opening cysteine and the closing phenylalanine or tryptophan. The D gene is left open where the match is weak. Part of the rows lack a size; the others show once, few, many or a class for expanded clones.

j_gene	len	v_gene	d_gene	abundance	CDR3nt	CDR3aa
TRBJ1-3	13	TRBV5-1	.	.	TGCGCCAGCAGCTTGGCCGCGGAAAACACCATATATTTT	CASSLAAENTIYF
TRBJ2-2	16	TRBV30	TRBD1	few	TGTGCCTGGAGTGCGCTGCGGACAGGGAGCACCGGGGAGCTGTTTTTT	CAWSALRTGSTGELFF
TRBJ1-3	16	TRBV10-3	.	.	TGTGCCATCAGTGAAGGGCCCCGGGGTCCTGGAAACACCATATATTTT	CAISEGPRGPGNTIYF
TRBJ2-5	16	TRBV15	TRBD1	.	TGTGCCACCAGCAGTCTCGGGACAGGGGTTAAAGAGACCCAGTACTTC	CATSSLGTGVKETQYF
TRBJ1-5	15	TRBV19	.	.	TGTGCCAGTACTCGTCCAGGGGATGACAATCAGCCCCAGCATTTT	CASTRPGDDNQPQHF
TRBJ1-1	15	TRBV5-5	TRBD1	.	TGTGCCAGCAGCTTTTCGACAGGGACCGGCACTGAAGCTTTCTTT	CASSFSTGTGTEAFF
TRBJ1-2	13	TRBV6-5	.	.	TGTGCCAGCAGTTACGACATTAACTATGGCTACACCTTC	CASSYDINYGYTF
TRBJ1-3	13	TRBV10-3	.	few	TGTGCCATCAGTGAAGGAGCGGGAAACACCATATATTTT	CAISEGAGNTIYF
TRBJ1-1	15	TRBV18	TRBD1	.	TGTGCCAGCTCACCATCTCGGGACAGGGGCACTGAAGCTTTCTTT	CASSPSRDRGTEAFF
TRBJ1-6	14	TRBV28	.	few	TGTGCCAGCAGTTTAAGGCAGGGTAGCTCACCCCTCCACTTT	CASSLRQGSSPLHF
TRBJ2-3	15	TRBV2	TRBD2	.	TGTGCCAGCAAAAAACCTAGCGGCCTCACAGATACGCAGTATTTT	CASKKPSGLTDTQYF
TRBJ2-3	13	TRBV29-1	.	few	TGCAGCGCGGGACACCAAGGCACAGATACGCAGTATTTT	CSAGHQGTDTQYF
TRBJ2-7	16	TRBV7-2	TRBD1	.	TGTGCCAGCAGCTTAGCAGCTGGACAGGGTCAATACGAGCAGTACTTC	CASSLAAGQGQYEQYF
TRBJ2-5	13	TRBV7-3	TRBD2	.	TGTGCCAGCAGCTTAGATGCTAGCGGGACCCAGTACTTC	CASSLDASGTQYF
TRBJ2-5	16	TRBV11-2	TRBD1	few	TGTGCCAGCAGCTCGCACAAACAGGGGGCTGAAGAGACCCAGTACTTC	CASSSHKQGAEETQYF
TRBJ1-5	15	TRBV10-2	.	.	TGCGCCAGCAGGGAAGACAGGTTGAGCAATCAGCCCCAGCATTTT	CASREDRLSNQPQHF
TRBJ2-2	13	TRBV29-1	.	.	TGCAGCGTTGAACCCGGGAACACCGGGGAGCTGTTTTTT	CSVEPGNTGELFF
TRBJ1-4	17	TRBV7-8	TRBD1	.	TGTGCCAGCAGCTCCGGGACAGGGTTGTCAACTAATGAAAAACTGTTTTTT	CASSSGTGLSTNEKLFF
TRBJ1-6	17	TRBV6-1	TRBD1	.	TGTGCCAGCAGTGAAAGGTTATCGGGGACAGCAAATTCACCCCTCCACTTT	CASSERLSGTANSPLHF
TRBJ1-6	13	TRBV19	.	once	TGTGCCAGTACGGACAGAAGAGATTCACCCCTCCACTTT	CASTDRRDSPLHF
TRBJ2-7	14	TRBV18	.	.	TGTGCCAGCTCTCGAATTGGACAGAGCTACGAGCAGTACTTC	CASSRIGQSYEQYF
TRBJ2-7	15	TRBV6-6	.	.	TGTGCCAGCAGTGCCCTCGGACAGATTACCTACGAGCAGTACTTC	CASSALGQITYEQYF
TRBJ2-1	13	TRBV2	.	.	TGTGCCAGCAGTGCAAGAGAGTTGCATGAGCAGTTCTTC	CASSARELHEQFF